The entry that follows covers one T cell receptor beta chain sequence. V lost 8 bases, J lost 1 base, and 23 bases lay in between. The CDR3 runs 17 residues. Germline V gene data show CDR1 as LNHDA and CDR2 as SQIVND (reference sequence). This sample stems from a study of blood T cell repertoires in COVID-19. Authors' analysis steps: Estimation of nucleated cell counts was performed using reference gene primer amplification. Profiling relied on immunoSEQ multiplex PCR, and the TCRdb table lists in-frame clones only, not all of them. Clone size and V and J calls were adopted from that table, with D and trimming inferred from the DNA. The table shows roughly 31,000 clones, with 80% to 90% occurring only once.

This chain uses TRBV19 with TRBJ1-1; D is perhaps TRBD1 (6 bases). The origin of this receptor is a man of 80 years or more with acute or convalescent COVID-19. The sequencing sample was made of peripheral blood. For the CDR3, the DNA is TGTGCCAGTGGTGCAGACTCTCCGGGACACCCGAACACTGAAGCTTTCTTT. Encoded protein: CASGADSPGHPNTEAFF.